Listed below are T cell receptor beta chains from one sample, sequenced in a study of blood T cell repertoires in COVID-19. Using immunoSEQ multiplex PCR, the repertoire was profiled, and TCRdb retains in-frame clones only, with some absent. The sample records 350,000 to 450,000 clones, roughly 90% being singletons. What was sequenced was peripheral blood. Every receptor here comes from a woman aged 60-70 years with COVID-19, enrolled during active disease. CDR3s leave out the opening cysteine and the closing phenylalanine or tryptophan.

>TRBV6-4
ASRKEGANVLT
>TRBV11-2
ASSLVGTSGDTQY
>TRBV6-5
ASSYKYQGPDTQY
>TRBV2
ASTAGGAYEQY
>TRBV6-4
ASSDPGTGGYT
>TRBV5-1
ASSRGRAGPYQETQY
>TRBV6-5
ASSYSSSSGNTIY
>TRBV2
ASGPAGTYEQY
>TRBV11-2
ASSSRDREGQY
>TRBV5-1
ASSLEASGSYEQY
>TRBV19
ASRSELYEQY
>TRBV7-2
ASSLDRGTGQPQH
>TRBV27
ASGTSQYNEQF
>TRBV5-5
ASSLKVSQGGFYEQY
>TRBV6-5
ASSYSSGNTIY
>TRBV27
ASSSLGATNEKLF
>TRBV29-1
SVPGQGLGYT
>TRBV7-9
ASSFGTTDTQY
>TRBV6-1
ASSVESSARGINYGYT
>TRBV13
ASSLGRGTGAKRGEKLF
>TRBV28
ASSQTSGGYNEQF
>TRBV30
AWSAGGNTIY
>TRBV5-1
ASSFGGDYGYT
>TRBV19
ASSIDSQVSYEQY
>TRBV5-6
ASSFLGGTNQPQH
>TRBV18
ASSATGGNWNEQY
>TRBV7-2
ASSLTGYNSPLH
>TRBV10-3
AITPDRGGNEQF
>TRBV5-6
ASSLGQGEGYT
>TRBV29-1
SVETSGTDTQY
>TRBV20-1
SASAPDRGSEKLF
>TRBV6-5
ASSYVVQGTGELF
>TRBV10-2
ASSDHRTLGEQY
>TRBV6-2/TRBV6-3
ASSPGNEQY
>TRBV2
ASSDIGGGRDGYT
>TRBV7-9
ASSLGVRGEQY
>TRBV19
ASGGGGGTISF
>TRBV18
ASSRQGSNTGELF
>TRBV19
ASTRGTGTSTDTQY
>TRBV11-2
ASSLWTVRADAF
>TRBV10-3
AIINKSGLAGGTDTQY
>TRBV27
ATSREERGPNTGELF
>TRBV10-3
AITEQGGSDGYT
>TRBV6-5
ASRWRVGANEKLF
>TRBV6-7
ASSPTPGLGTYGYT
>TRBV29-1
SVVPRAGATSYNEQF
>TRBV6-5
ASCESSYNEQF
>TRBV9
ASSSQTSGGAQETQY